These 5 T cell receptor beta chains came from one sample sequenced in a study of control samples from healthy donors and cancer patients. Only in-frame clones appear in the TCRdb table, and some are missing; sequencing was by immunoSEQ multiplex PCR. The profile shows some 210,000 clones, roughly nine tenths of them singletons. The sequenced sample consisted of blood. The source is a man aged 25-45 years in good health.

CDR3 sequence reads: CASSLGRDSTGELFF. The CDR3 nucleotides are TGTGCCAGCAGCTTAGGCCGGGACAGCACCGGGGAGCTGTTTTTT. This chain joins TRBV13 and TRBJ2-2; 7 nucleotides match TRBD1. The CDR3 extends over 15 amino acids. V dropped 0 bases and J dropped 4; count of bases not matched to a gene: 2. CDR1 PRHDT and CDR2 FYEKMQ come from the germline V gene (reference sequence).

The rearrangement links TRBV6-4 to TRBJ1-5; the D is unclear. The CDR3 contains 11 residues. Germline loops: CDR1 MRHNA, CDR2 SNTAGT. With 3 bases removed from V and 5 bases from J, the gap between germline ends came to 2 bases. DNA of the CDR3: TGTGCCAGCAGTGAAGATCAGCCCCAGCATTTT. This sequence encodes CASSEDQPQHF.

The genes are TRBV3-1 (or the pseudogene TRBV3-2) and TRBJ2-7, with 9 nucleotides matching TRBD2. CDR3 size: 17 residues. V shed 0 bases, J shed 5 bases, and the junction held 11 bases outside the gene matches. CDR1 LGHDT and CDR2 YNNKEL come from the germline V gene (reference sequence). The CDR3 spells CASSQEFRAGGFNEQYF. The CDR3 nucleotides are TGTGCCAGCAGCCAAGAATTTCGAGCGGGGGGCTTCAACGAGCAGTACTTC.

Written as DNA, the CDR3 is TGTGCCAGCAGTCGAAGATCGGCCTACAATGAGCAGTTCTTC. It translates to CASSRRSAYNEQFF. V gene TRBV6-5 combines with J gene TRBJ2-1; D call uncertain. The CDR3 has 14 amino acids. V gave up 5 bases and J gave up 2 bases, with 10 bases separating them. From germline, CDR1 is MNHEY and CDR2 SVGAGI.

J is TRBJ1-5 and V is TRBV6-6; a possible D gene is TRBD1 (5 bases). This CDR3 has 15 residues. Germline lookup yields CDR1 MNHNY and CDR2 SVGAGI (reference sequence). Trimming removed 0 bases from V and 0 bases from J, with 6 bases in between. CDR3 in amino acids: CASSYSDSSNQPQHF. The CDR3 coding sequence is TGTGCCAGCAGTTACTCCGACAGTAGCAATCAGCCCCAGCATTTT.